This T cell receptor (beta chain) was documented in a study of blood T cell repertoires in COVID-19 (TCRdb year 2020). Study-wide context: The collaborator samples originated in the United States, Italy and Spain and spanned the acute and convalescent phases of COVID-19. The material from the prospective study consisted of cDNA or gDNA derived from T cells, B-cell-depleted T cells, or PBMCs. The samples were drawn from two sources: the first 160 participants of the ongoing ImmuneRACE study, and 1,254 subjects contributed by 6 global collaborators. Subjects who had been exposed to COVID-19, were actively infected with it, or had recovered from it provided the deeply sampled blood TCRbeta repertoires that made up the dataset. The sample metadata nearly always contained a de-identified subject ID, COVID-19 status, age in years and sex. Where HLA class I and class II types were available, the types were taken from metadata supplied by the sample provider, not from assay-based typing. The repertoires were made available in a free public database intended to serve as a resource for research on the immune response to SARS-CoV-2.

Reading the germline V gene (reference sequence) gives CDR1 LNHNV and CDR2 YYDKDF. The CDR3 has 17 amino acids, counting the end cysteine and phenylalanine. Only CDR3 DNA remains: 51 bases, in frame from the first base. V drops 0 bases and J drops 1 base, leaving 16 bases in between. TCRbeta CDR3 regions were amplified from genomic DNA by means of the immunoSEQ Assay, a bias-controlled multiplex PCR. The authors processed their data as follows. The number of nucleated cells in each sample was estimated from the amplification of reference gene primers within the assay. To quantify the absolute abundance of each unique TCRbeta CDR3 rearrangement, sequence reads were collapsed and filtered. For each sample, productive Simpson clonality was calculated as the square root of Simpson's diversity index over productive rearrangements. TCRdb took this table from immuneACCESS and kept in-frame rearrangements with V and J called. Such tables lack part of the clones; where checked against another copy, unresolved V genes explain under half of the gap, and the rest is unexplained. That table supplies the V and J calls and clone size; D and trimming were determined from the DNA. The sample table holds some 100,000 clones, of which almost 90% were seen once. The top ten clones comprise around 1.5% of the sample.

As to this clone: The target of this receptor is not known. Within one base of it there is no much larger clone, and no base qualities were kept.

Collaborating institutions collected whole blood in K2EDTA tubes following their own protocols. For TCRbeta analysis, collaborators shipped samples in one of three forms: frozen whole blood, isolated PBMCs, or DNA extracted from either of those sample types. Broader findings and caveats from the paper: The quantity of clinical and demographic metadata differed by source and by participant and was supplied without curation.

The V gene is TRBV15 and the J gene is TRBJ2-7; possibly the D gene is TRBD1, per 6 matching bases. The TCR was taken from a human donor with active COVID-19. The donor label of this sample is uncertain. Input material: peripheral blood. The DNA reads as follows: TGTGCCACCAGCAGAGATCTCCCGGCAGGGGTTTCCTACGAGCAGTACTTC. Its amino acids are CATSRDLPAGVSYEQYF. Reference TRBV15 and TRBJ2-7 proteins supply the regions before and after the CDR3; the full variable domain is: DAMVIQNPRYQVTQFGKPVTLSCSQTLNHNVMYWYQQKSSQAPKLLFHYYDKDFNNEADTPDNFQSRRPNTSFCFLDIRSPGLGDTAMYLCATSRDLPAGVSYEQYFGPGTRLTVT.